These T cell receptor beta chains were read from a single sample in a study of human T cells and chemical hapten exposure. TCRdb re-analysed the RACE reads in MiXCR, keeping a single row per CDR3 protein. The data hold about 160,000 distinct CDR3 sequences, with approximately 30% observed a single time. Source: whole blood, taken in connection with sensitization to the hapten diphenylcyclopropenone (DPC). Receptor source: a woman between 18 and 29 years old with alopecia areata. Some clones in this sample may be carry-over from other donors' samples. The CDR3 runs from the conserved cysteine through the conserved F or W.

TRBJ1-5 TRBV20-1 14 CSARDTGSNQPQHF
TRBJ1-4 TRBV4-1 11 CASSRDEKLFF
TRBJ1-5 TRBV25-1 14 CASSEWGDDQPQHF
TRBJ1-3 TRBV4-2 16 CASSRGQGLSGNTIYF
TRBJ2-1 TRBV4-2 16 CASSQVGSGGINEQFF
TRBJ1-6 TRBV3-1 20 CASSQRPPWSGGTDNSPLHF
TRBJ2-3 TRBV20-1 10 CSATPDTQYF
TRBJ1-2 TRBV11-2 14 CASSLSGYGYGYTF
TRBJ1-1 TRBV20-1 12 CSARSLGTEAFF
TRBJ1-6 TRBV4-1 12 CASSHINSPLHF
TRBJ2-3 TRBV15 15 CATSRDRTFTDTQYF
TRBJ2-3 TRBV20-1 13 CSLQGTSTDTQYF
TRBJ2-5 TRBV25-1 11 CASSEYQIPYF
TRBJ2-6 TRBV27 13 CASSFSGANVLTF
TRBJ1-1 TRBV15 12 CATSSDDREAFF
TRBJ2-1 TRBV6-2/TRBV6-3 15 CASTWTGRSYNEQFF
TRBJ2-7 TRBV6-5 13 CASSYIYSYEQYF
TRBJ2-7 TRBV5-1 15 CASSLGAQPPYEQYF
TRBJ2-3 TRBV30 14 CAWRTGFSTDTQYF
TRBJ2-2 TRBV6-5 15 CASRVDRGSTGELFF
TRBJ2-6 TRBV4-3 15 CASSLRDSGANVLTF
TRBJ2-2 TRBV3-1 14 CASRGALAAGELFF
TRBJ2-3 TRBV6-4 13 CASSDKEADTQYF
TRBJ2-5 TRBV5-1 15 CASSNQDGGSKTQYF
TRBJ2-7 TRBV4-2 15 CASSQDTGITYEQYF
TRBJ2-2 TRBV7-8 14 CASSLGEGTGELFF
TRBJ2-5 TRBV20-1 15 CSASGLAGVQETQYF
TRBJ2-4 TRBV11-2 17 CASSSLNSGTAKNIQYF
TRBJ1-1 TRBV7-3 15 CASSLTTGGSTEAFF
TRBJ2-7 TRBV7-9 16 CASRTWDSGSSYEQYF
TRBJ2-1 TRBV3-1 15 CASRDSGGAGNEQFF
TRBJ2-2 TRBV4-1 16 CASSQRGTGQTGELFF
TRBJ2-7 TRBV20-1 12 CSVTGRRNEQYF
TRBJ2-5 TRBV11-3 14 CASSSGSPQETQYF
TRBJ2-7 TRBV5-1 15 CASSPGLAGSYEQYF
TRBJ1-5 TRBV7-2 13 CASSLRVAAPQHF
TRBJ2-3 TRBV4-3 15 CASSQEPGTTYTQYF
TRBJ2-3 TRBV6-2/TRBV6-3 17 CASTYLLADDGTDTQYF
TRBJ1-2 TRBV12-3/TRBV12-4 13 CASSLAPGEGYTF
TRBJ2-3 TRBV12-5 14 CASALTRSTDTQYF
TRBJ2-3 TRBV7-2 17 CASSPGAGRGAKDTQYF
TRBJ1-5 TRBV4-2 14 CASSLRGSNQPQHF
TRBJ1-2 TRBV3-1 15 CASSLNWDHNYGYTF
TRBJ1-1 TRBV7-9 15 CASSLDIPGRTEAFF
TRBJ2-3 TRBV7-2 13 CASSPPVTGTQYF
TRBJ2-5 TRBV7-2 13 CASSPGRRETQYF
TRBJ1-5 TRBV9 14 CASSVARSDQPQHF
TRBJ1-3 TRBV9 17 CASSVAGAASSGNTIYF
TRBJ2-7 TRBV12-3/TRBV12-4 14 CASSFRLAGYEQYF
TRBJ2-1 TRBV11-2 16 CASSLSAGRLIDEQFF